Presented here are 14 T cell receptor beta chains from one specimen sequenced in a study of T cell responses to AZD1222 COVID-19 vaccine. TCRdb keeps only in-frame clones here, not all; method: immunoSEQ multiplex PCR. The sample consists of around 140,000 clones, around 92% of them appearing once. The material was peripheral blood, obtained 28 days after the second AZD1222 dose. The receptors were sampled from an adult who received the AZD1222 COVID-19 vaccine.

The J gene is TRBJ2-1, the V gene TRBV1; TRBD2 is taken as the D call from the table, unchecked against the DNA. TRBV1 is recorded as a pseudogene. The CDR3 runs to 16 residues. The chain's CDR3 is CTSSQEGLAGVNEQFF. The CDR3 nucleotides read TGCACCAGCAGCCAAGAGGGACTAGCGGGGGTCAATGAGCAGTTCTTC.

V and J are TRBV9 and TRBJ1-5; 10 bases are a match to TRBD1. The CDR3 extends over 16 amino acids. The V gene end was trimmed by 3 bases and the J gene end by 1 base; junction bases not matched to a gene: 4. Germline CDR1 and CDR2: SGDLS and YYNGEE. The CDR3 sequence: CASSAATGGSNQPQHF. As DNA, the CDR3 is TGTGCCAGCAGCGCGGCGACAGGGGGCAGCAATCAGCCCCAGCATTTT.

The CDR3 here is CASSLDQGVGKLFF. In DNA, the CDR3 is TGTGCCAGCAGCTTGGACCAGGGGGTGGGAAAACTGTTTTTT. The genes are TRBV5-4 and TRBJ1-4; 7 positions match TRBD1. The CDR3 covers 14 residues. After removal of 0 bases from V and 10 bases from J, the junction contained 6 bases not matched to a gene. The germline gives CDR1 SGHNT, CDR2 YYREEE (reference sequence).

V usage is TRBV7-9 and J usage is TRBJ1-6; 7 bases match TRBD1. J lost 9 bases, V lost 4 bases, and 9 bases had no gene match. The CDR3 loop spans 15 amino acids. Germline lookup yields CDR1 SEHNR and CDR2 FQNEAQ (reference sequence). CDR3 region: CASSSTTGIGSPLHF. CDR3 in DNA: TGTGCCAGCAGCTCCACGACAGGGATCGGTTCACCCCTCCACTTT.

The genes are TRBV5-1 and TRBJ2-5; TRBD1 is a possible D gene (7 bases). V dropped 4 bases and J dropped 1 base, with 14 bases sitting between them. Germline lookup yields CDR1 SGHRS and CDR2 YFSETQ. The CDR3 loop spans 15 amino acids. CDR3 DNA sequence: TGCGCCAGCAGCGGGGGGACAGTTGTCCAAGAGACCCAGTACTTC. Translation gives CASSGGTVVQETQYF. Variable domain in full (rest from reference TRBV5-1 and TRBJ2-5): KAGVTQTPRYLIKTRGQQVTLSCSPISGHRSVSWYQQTPGQGLQFLFEYFSETQRNKGNFPGRFSGRQFSNSRSEMNVSTLELGDSALYLCASSGGTVVQETQYFGPGTRLLVL.

The genes are TRBV5-1 and TRBJ2-1; D remains unclear. This CDR3 contains 17 residues. V dropped 3 bases and J dropped 0 bases, with 16 bases sitting between them. The germline V gene has CDR1 SGHRS and CDR2 YFSETQ. The CDR3 nucleotides are TGCGCCAGCAGCTCTACCCGGGTGACCAGCTCCTACAATGAGCAGTTCTTC. Residues: CASSSTRVTSSYNEQFF.

CDR3 sequence reads: CASSEVGPKDSPLHF. The DNA of the CDR3 is TGTGCCAGCAGTGAAGTAGGCCCGAAGGATTCACCCCTCCACTTT. The chain employs TRBV6-1 and TRBJ1-6; D ambiguous. V lost 1 base and J lost 8, with 12 bases in between. This CDR3 is built from 15 residues. CDR1 is MNHNS and CDR2 is SASEGT in the germline V gene.

The gene calls are TRBV9 and TRBJ2-7; 8 nucleotides agree with TRBD1. Germline lookup yields CDR1 SGDLS and CDR2 YYNGEE. Losses at the gene ends were 1 base for V and 6 bases for J; bases not matched to a gene: 6. This CDR3 is 14 amino acids long. DNA of the CDR3: TGTGCCAGCAGCGTAACTGGGACAGGTCGCGAGCAGTACTTC. This gives the protein CASSVTGTGREQYF.

The chain is built from TRBV11-3 and TRBJ2-1; D gene ambiguous. Germline loops: CDR1 SGHNT, CDR2 YENEEA. The CDR3 is 13 amino acids. Trimming took off 1 base at V and 6 bases at J, with 7 bases between the two ends. The chain's CDR3 is CASSLGLGNEQFF. The CDR3 bases are TGTGCCAGCAGCTTAGGACTGGGCAATGAGCAGTTCTTC. The whole variable domain, filled in from reference TRBV11-3 and TRBJ2-1, reads EAGVVQSPRYKIIEKKQPVAFWCNPISGHNTLYWYLQNLGQGPELLIRYENEEAVDDSQLPKDRFSAERLKGVDSTLKIQPAELGDSAVYLCASSLGLGNEQFFGPGTRLTVL.

This chain uses TRBV4-2 with TRBJ2-3; 10 bases match TRBD2. The germline V gene encodes CDR1 LGHNA and CDR2 YNFKEQ. CDR3 length: 18 residues. The V segment lost 0 bases and the J segment 0 bases; nucleotides outside the gene matches: 6. The CDR3 nucleotides read TGTGCCAGCAGCCAAGAGATAGCGGGGGGACCTAGCACAGATACGCAGTATTTT. It codes for CASSQEIAGGPSTDTQYF.

The chain couples TRBV7-2 to TRBJ2-3; 9 bases align to TRBD2. CDR1 and CDR2 from the germline V gene are SGHTA and FQGNSA. The CDR3 contains 16 residues. V dropped 5 bases and J dropped 0; count of bases not matched to a gene: 6. CDR3 nucleotide sequence: TGTGCCAGCAGCCCCCCGCGGGGGGGGAGCACAGATACGCAGTATTTT. Amino acids: CASSPPRGGSTDTQYF.

This rearrangement joins TRBV7-2 to TRBJ1-1, with 7 bases lining up with TRBD1. The junction had 8 bases not matched to a gene; V was cut back by 0 bases and J by 1 base. Germline V gives CDR1 SGHTA, CDR2 FQGNSA. The CDR3 has 17 amino acids. CDR3 nucleotide sequence: TGTGCCAGCAGCTTAGCAGGGGGCATGGGGTGGAACACTGAAGCTTTCTTT. Its translation: CASSLAGGMGWNTEAFF.

The chain uses TRBV6-6 and TRBJ1-1, with 7 positions matching TRBD1. The CDR3 extends over 20 amino acids. The V and J ends lost 6 bases and 1 base, in that order; junction bases with no gene match: 23. Germline-derived CDR1 and CDR2 are MNHNY and SVGAGI (reference sequence). The CDR3 spells CASSPSSGGQRIPRNTEAFF. The DNA of the CDR3 is TGTGCCAGCAGCCCAAGCAGCGGGGGACAGCGGATTCCCCGGAACACTGAAGCTTTCTTT.

The rearrangement uses TRBV30 and TRBJ1-1; 7 nucleotides align to TRBD1. The CDR3 is 14 residues long. Germline CDR1 reads GTSNPN; CDR2 reads SVGIG (reference sequence). Unmatched junction bases numbered 9, after V lost 8 bases and J lost 0 bases. This chain's CDR3 is CAVGGTALNTEAFF. The CDR3 DNA follows: TGTGCCGTGGGCGGGACAGCCTTGAACACTGAAGCTTTCTTT.